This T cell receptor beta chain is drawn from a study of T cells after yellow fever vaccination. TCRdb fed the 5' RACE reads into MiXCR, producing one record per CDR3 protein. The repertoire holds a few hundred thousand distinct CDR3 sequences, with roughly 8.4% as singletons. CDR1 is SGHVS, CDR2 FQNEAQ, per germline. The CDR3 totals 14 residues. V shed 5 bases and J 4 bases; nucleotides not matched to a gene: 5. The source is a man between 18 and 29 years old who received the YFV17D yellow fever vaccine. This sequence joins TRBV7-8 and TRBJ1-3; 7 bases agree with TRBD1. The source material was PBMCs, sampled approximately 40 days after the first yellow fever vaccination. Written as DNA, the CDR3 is TGTGCCAGCAGCGCACAGGGGAGAGGAAACACCATATATTTT. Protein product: CASSAQGRGNTIYF.